One and the same sample provided the 6 T cell receptor beta chains below, sequenced in a study of cytotoxic CD8 clonotypes in ibrutinib-treated CLL. Measured with immunoSEQ multiplex PCR; TCRdb has only the in-frame clones, and not every one. The sample lists some 26,000 clones, about 82% seen once, with approximately 8.1% in the top ten. The specimen was PBMCs, collected after 24 months of ibrutinib treatment. These TCRs come from a human donor with chronic lymphocytic leukemia.

The chain has TRBV7-2 and TRBJ2-7; 9 bases map to TRBD2. In germline, CDR1 is SGHTA, CDR2 FQGNSA. V lost 1 base, J lost 9 bases, and 4 bases stayed unmatched. The CDR3 loop spans 13 amino acids. Here the CDR3 DNA reads TGTGCCAGCAGCTTAGAAGCGGGGGGCGGGCAGTACTTC. Translating gives CASSLEAGGGQYF. Combining the CDR3 with reference TRBV7-2 and TRBJ2-7 gives the whole variable domain GAGVSQSPSNKVTEKGKDVELRCDPISGHTALYWYRQSLGQGLEFLIYFQGNSAPDKSGLPSDRFSAERTGGSVSTLTIQRTQQEDSAVYLCASSLEAGGGQYFGPGTRLTVT.

The J gene is TRBJ2-1, the V gene TRBV28; 11 bases map to TRBD1. This CDR3 comprises 17 residues. CDR1 and CDR2 (germline): MDHEN, SYDVKM. Trimming at V came to 5 bases and at J to 5 bases, leaving 11 bases not matched to a gene. CDR3 DNA sequence: TGTGCCAGCAGTGAGGACAGGGGGCGTCTGATTGACAATGAGCAGTTCTTC. Translating gives CASSEDRGRLIDNEQFF.

The chain is built from TRBV5-5 and TRBJ1-4, with 12 bases identical to TRBD1. The CDR3 covers 18 residues. CDR1 and CDR2 from the germline V gene are SGHKS and YYEKEE (reference sequence). V lost 2 bases and J lost 6; bases outside the gene matches: 11. CDR3 coding DNA: TGTGCCAGCAGCTTCACCGGGACAGGGGGCTTGAGGGATGAAAAACTGTTTTTT. Translating gives CASSFTGTGGLRDEKLFF.

The genes are TRBV18 and TRBJ1-1; no clear D. V was clipped by 3 bases and J by 3 bases, with 11 bases between them. CDR3 size: 14 residues. The germline gives CDR1 KGHSH, CDR2 LQKENI. CDR3 nucleotide sequence: TGTGCCAGCTCACCCGGCGTTCCGGACACTGAAGCTTTCTTT. Its protein product is CASSPGVPDTEAFF.

The chain has TRBV7-9 and TRBJ1-6; D gene ambiguous. This CDR3 region has 15 residues. Deletions cut 4 bases from V and 5 bases from J, with 12 bases between. Germline CDR1 and CDR2: SEHNR and FQNEAQ (reference sequence). CDR3 region: CASSYDNEDNSPLHF. As DNA, the CDR3 is TGTGCCAGCAGCTACGACAATGAGGATAATTCACCCCTCCACTTT.

The rearrangement links TRBV27 to TRBJ2-1, with unresolved D. This CDR3 comprises 14 residues. The germline V gene has CDR1 MNHEY and CDR2 SMNVEV (reference sequence). Trimming left V 6 bases short and J 0 bases short, with 9 bases between. The CDR3 DNA sequence: TGTGCCAGCAGCCCTTCTAGCTCCTACAATGAGCAGTTCTTC. It is translated as CASSPSSSYNEQFF.